This TCR beta chain was observed in a study of beta chain features in type 1 diabetes. Study-level results: All four CD4+ subsets of Type 1 diabetes patients contained TCRB CDR3s that were moderately but significantly shorter.

TCRB transcripts that were expressed got sequenced, as all of the isolated RNA had been reverse transcribed. Profiling relied on immunoSEQ multiplex PCR, and the TCRdb table lists in-frame clones only, not all of them. Here the sample spans around 250,000 clones, approximately 15% being singletons. The germline V gene encodes CDR1 SGHTA and CDR2 FQGNSA. J gave up 1 base and V 4 bases, and 10 bases lay outside the gene matches. The CDR3 consists of 19 residues. Details on this clone: Its antigen is currently unknown.

This TCR was sampled from a young man with type 1 diabetes. The chain links TRBV7-2 to TRBJ2-3, with 14 bases matching TRBD2. The sequencing sample was made of naive CD4+ T cells from blood. Here the CDR3 DNA reads TGTGCCAGCAGCTCTCGCGGGACTAGCGGGGGAACCCGCACAGATACGCAGTATTTT. Its protein is CASSSRGTSGGTRTDTQYF.